This TCR beta chain was sequenced in a study of T cell responses to AZD1222 COVID-19 vaccine. Whole-study findings and limits: Baseline serology detected seropositivity in only six or seven AZD1222 recipients. Close to half of spike-specific TCRs reportedly recognize unmutated variant regions. Without day 14 samples, only post-peak T cell repertoires were studied. Compared with day 0, the breadth and depth of the Spike-specific TCR repertoire rose significantly after two doses of AZD1222.

The CDR3 totals 16 residues. In germline, CDR1 is MDHEN, CDR2 SYDVKM. V was clipped by 5 bases and J by 3 bases, with 20 bases between them. A note on this clone: Antigen: not known.

Assay used: immunoSEQ multiplex PCR; TCRdb lists only in-frame clones, some missing. The sample shows more than 140,000 clones, more than 75% of them seen only once. The receptor's source is an adult in good health. The rearrangement joins TRBV28 to TRBJ2-7, with TRBD1 as a possible D gene (6 bases). The sample consisted of peripheral blood, taken on day 0 of AZD1222 vaccination. The CDR3 sequence is CASSLNPGQRNYEQYF. Written as DNA, the CDR3 is TGTGCCAGCAGTCTAAACCCTGGACAGAGAAACTACGAGCAGTACTTC. The whole variable domain, filled in from reference TRBV28 and TRBJ2-7, reads DVKVTQSSRYLVKRTGEKVFLECVQDMDHENMFWYRQDPGLGLRLIYFSYDVKMKEKGDIPEGYSVSREKKERFSLILESASTNQTSMYLCASSLNPGQRNYEQYFGPGTRLTVT.